The clone carrying this T cell receptor beta chain appeared once. Its specificity is unknown. This entry belongs to a study of cytomegalovirus exposure and HLA in healthy donors. Whole-study context: In an early release, HLA-typed donors contributed tens of millions of unique TCR sequences. The study, taken as a whole, reports: A prior analysis recorded that most TCR beta V segments were productive about 87% or about 30% of the time.

The PCR contained 60 Vbeta and 13 Jbeta primers. Repertoires were generated with immunoSEQ multiplex PCR, while TCRdb's copy carries only in-frame clones and drops some. Here the sample spans roughly 250,000 clones, roughly 80% being singletons. The source is a girl aged 2-9 years in good health and CMV-seronegative. The sample comprised PBMCs.

In DNA form, the CDR3 reads TGTGCCAGCAGCGTAACCGGGACTAGCCCCACCGGGGAGCTGTTTTTT. It yields the protein CASSVTGTSPTGELFF. The V call is TRBV9, the J call TRBJ2-2; 9 nucleotides align to TRBD2. The germline V gene has CDR1 SGDLS and CDR2 YYNGEE. V lost 1 base and J lost 4; bases outside the gene matches: 5. CDR3 length equals 16 residues.